Sequencing of this TCR beta chain was carried out in a study of shared clonotypes between healthy human individuals. General study results and limits: Non-shared clonotypes had lower generation probabilities than clonotypes shared by all four sorted-subset donors.

Germline lookup yields CDR1 MDHEN and CDR2 SYDVKM. This CDR3 is built from 17 residues. Unmatched junction bases numbered 13, after V lost 8 bases and J lost 0 bases. With respect to this clone: Its antigen is undetermined.

The protocol was immunoSEQ multiplex PCR, while the TCRdb copy is restricted to in-frame clones and leaves out a portion. The sample yields 1,500,000 or so clones, around 97% seen once. J is TRBJ1-5 and V is TRBV28, with 7 nucleotides matching TRBD1. Sequencing was performed on naive CD4+ T cells sorted from blood. Subset reported: CD45RA+ positively selected. The receptor was isolated from a man aged 30 to 39 in good health. The CDR3 DNA follows: TGTGCCAGCGGCCGGGGACAGACAAAATATAGCAATCAGCCCCAGCATTTT. Translated: CASGRGQTKYSNQPQHF. The variable domain in full, with the rest retrieved from reference TRBV28 and TRBJ1-5, is DVKVTQSSRYLVKRTGEKVFLECVQDMDHENMFWYRQDPGLGLRLIYFSYDVKMKEKGDIPEGYSVSREKKERFSLILESASTNQTSMYLCASGRGQTKYSNQPQHFGDGTRLSIL.